A single sample gave rise to the 21 T cell receptor beta chains below, sequenced in a study of shared clonotypes between healthy human individuals (TCRdb year 2020). Libraries were constructed by the immunoSEQ multiplex PCR assay. TCRdb took this table from immuneACCESS and kept in-frame rearrangements with V and J called. Such tables lack part of the clones; where checked against another copy, unresolved V genes explain under half of the gap, and the rest is unexplained. The sample table lists millions of clones, 90% to 95% of them with a count of one. Roughly 0.13% of the sample comes from the top ten. Sequencing was performed on naive CD4+ T cells sorted from blood. The meaning of the sample's cell subset or site label: CD45RA+ positively selected. The receptor source for this set is a man aged 18 to 30 in good health.

This sequence joins TRBV5-1 and TRBJ2-5, with TRBD1 as a possible D gene (5 bases). The V end lost 2 bases, the J end lost 2 bases, and 10 bases lay between the germline ends. Per germline, CDR1 SGHRS and CDR2 YFSETQ. The CDR3 runs to 14 residues. The CDR3 nucleotides are TGCGCCAGCAGCTTTTCTCCAGGGCAAGAGACCCAGTACTTC. Translating gives CASSFSPGQETQYF.

The genes are TRBV9 and TRBJ2-7, with TRBD1 matching over 7 bases. Germline loops: CDR1 SGDLS, CDR2 YYNGEE. The CDR3 runs 17 residues. V lost 3 bases to trimming and J lost 2 bases; unmatched junction nucleotides: 14. The CDR3 loop is CASSGGPEQGRPYEQYF. The CDR3 bases are TGTGCCAGCAGCGGAGGCCCCGAACAGGGGAGACCCTACGAGCAGTACTTC.

The CDR3 coding sequence is TGCAGCGTTGAAGAAGCAAGGGGCAACTTGGAGCAGTTCTTC. It is translated as CSVEEARGNLEQFF. The rearrangement joins TRBV29-1 to TRBJ2-1; D might be TRBD1 (5 bases). Trimming pared 0 bases from V and 10 bases from J, leaving 16 bases between. This CDR3 is 14 amino acids long. In germline, CDR1 is SQVTM, CDR2 ANQGSEA.

This chain joins TRBV18 and TRBJ1-1; no firm D call. CDR3 length equals 12 residues. V lost 2 bases, J lost 10 bases, and 11 bases lay in between. Germline loops: CDR1 KGHSH, CDR2 LQKENI. The CDR3 reads CASSPVLVGAFF. The CDR3 region has the DNA TGTGCCAGCTCACCAGTTCTGGTAGGAGCTTTCTTT.

V usage is TRBV5-4 and J usage is TRBJ2-1; unclear D gene. The CDR3 extends over 14 amino acids. V shed 4 bases and J shed 5 bases, with 13 bases lying between them. Germline V gene lookup returns CDR1 SGHNT and CDR2 YYREEE (reference sequence). Written as DNA, the CDR3 is TGTGCCAGCAGCCCCGGTCAGGTTAACAATGAGCAGTTCTTC. This gives the protein CASSPGQVNNEQFF.

V usage is TRBV28 and J usage is TRBJ1-4, with TRBD1 as a possible D gene (5 bases). Trimming removed 3 bases from V and 10 bases from J, with 12 bases in between. Germline CDR1 reads MDHEN; CDR2 reads SYDVKM. There are 13 residues in the CDR3. The CDR3 loop reads CASSFVQGSKLFF. The CDR3, as DNA: TGTGCCAGCAGTTTTGTTCAGGGTTCAAAACTGTTTTTT.

This rearrangement joins TRBV5-8 to TRBJ2-3; D is unresolved. The CDR3 has 14 amino acids. V lost 1 base, J lost 0 bases, and 6 bases lay in between. Germline V gives CDR1 SGHTS, CDR2 YDEGEE. The DNA of the CDR3 is TGTGCCAGCAGCTTGAGTTATAGCACAGATACGCAGTATTTT. Its translation: CASSLSYSTDTQYF.

This CDR3 is CASSYSTGANTGELFF. In DNA form, the CDR3 reads TGTGCCAGCAGTTACTCAACGGGGGCGAACACCGGGGAGCTGTTTTTT. The genes are TRBV6-5 and TRBJ2-2, with a possible D match to TRBD2 (6 bases). Looked up from germline, CDR1 is MNHEY and CDR2 is SVGAGI. The CDR3 is 16 residues long. Trimming took 0 bases from V and 0 from J, leaving 8 bases between them.

The chain has TRBV5-4 and TRBJ1-4, with TRBD1 matching 8 bases. With V trimmed by 3 bases and J by 8 bases, 6 bases remained unmatched. In germline, CDR1 is SGHNT, CDR2 YYREEE (reference sequence). This CDR3 has 14 residues. CDR3 coding DNA: TGTGCCAGCAGCTGGACAGGGAATACCGAAAAACTGTTTTTT. Protein sequence: CASSWTGNTEKLFF.

The sample holds one count of this clone. In nucleotides, the CDR3 is TGTGCCAGCAGCTTGGATTGGGACCGACTATCTGGAAACACCATATATTTT. Translation: CASSLDWDRLSGNTIYF. The rearrangement links TRBV5-6 to TRBJ1-3, with TRBD1 as a possible D gene (5 bases). Germline V gene data show CDR1 as SGHDT and CDR2 as YYEEEE. V was cut by 0 bases and J by 1 base, with 14 bases left in between. The CDR3 covers 17 residues.

The CDR3: CASSLIGGFTDTQYF. The CDR3 DNA is TGTGCCAGCAGCTTAATTGGGGGGTTCACAGATACGCAGTATTTT. This sequence joins TRBV7-2 and TRBJ2-3, with D tentatively TRBD2 (6 bases). V was pared by 2 bases and J by 2 bases, with 11 bases between. Germline-derived CDR1 and CDR2 are SGHTA and FQGNSA. CDR3 length: 15 residues. The full variable domain, with the rest looked up from reference TRBV7-2 and TRBJ2-3, is GAGVSQSPSNKVTEKGKDVELRCDPISGHTALYWYRQSLGQGLEFLIYFQGNSAPDKSGLPSDRFSAERTGGSVSTLTIQRTQQEDSAVYLCASSLIGGFTDTQYFGPGTRLTVL.

The rearrangement links TRBV7-2 to TRBJ2-5; D ambiguous. The CDR3 is made up of 14 amino acids. Germline CDR1 is SGHTA and CDR2 is FQGNSA. V lost 0 bases and J lost 1, with 6 bases in between. The CDR3 region is CASSLAVSQETQYF. The CDR3 region has the DNA TGTGCCAGCAGCTTAGCGGTCAGCCAAGAGACCCAGTACTTC.

The rearrangement uses TRBV5-1 and TRBJ2-7, with D tentatively TRBD1 (5 bases). The CDR3 extends over 14 amino acids. V was clipped by 7 bases and J by 0 bases, with 14 bases between them. Germline CDR1 and CDR2: SGHRS and YFSETQ. The CDR3 spells CASGQGASSYEQYF. In DNA, the CDR3 is TGCGCCAGCGGACAAGGGGCGAGCTCCTACGAGCAGTACTTC.

The genes are TRBV30 and TRBJ1-4; 7 positions agree with TRBD1. The V gene end was trimmed by 1 base and the J gene end by 5 bases; junction bases not matched to a gene: 4. CDR1 is GTSNPN, CDR2 SVGIG, per germline (reference sequence). The CDR3 has 14 amino acids. CDR3 protein: CAWSDRGGNEKLFF. The CDR3, as DNA: TGTGCCTGGAGTGACAGGGGAGGGAATGAAAAACTGTTTTTT. The variable domain in full, completed from reference TRBV30 and TRBJ1-4, reads SQTIHQWPATLVQPVGSPLSLECTVEGTSNPNLYWYRQAAGRGLQLLFYSVGIGQISSEVPQNLSASRPQDRQFILSSKKLLLSDSGFYLCAWSDRGGNEKLFFGSGTQLSVL.

This chain connects TRBV5-1 to TRBJ2-7, with D possibly TRBD2 on 6 matching bases. The germline V gene encodes CDR1 SGHRS and CDR2 YFSETQ. Trimming pared 3 bases from V and 3 bases from J, leaving 13 bases between. The CDR3 totals 14 residues. As DNA, the CDR3 is TGCGCCAGCAGCTCGGGGGACGTAATCTACGAGCAGTACTTC. Protein: CASSSGDVIYEQYF.

Details on this clone: The sample contains more than one DNA sequence encoding this CDR3. V is TRBV18 and J is TRBJ2-5, with D unresolved. V lost 0 bases to trimming and J lost 1 base, with 3 bases between them. The germline V gene has CDR1 KGHSH and CDR2 LQKENI. The CDR3 covers 13 residues. CDR3 nucleotides: TGTGCCAGCTCACCACCAGCCCAAGAGACCCAGTACTTC. This sequence encodes CASSPPAQETQYF.

The V gene is TRBV5-1, the J gene TRBJ2-7, with 9 bases identical to TRBD2. The CDR3 runs 15 residues. Germline V gene lookup returns CDR1 SGHRS and CDR2 YFSETQ. Trimming took 4 bases from V and 3 from J; bases not matched to a gene: 8. The CDR3: CASSPPGLAVYEQYF. The CDR3, as DNA: TGCGCCAGCAGCCCACCGGGACTAGCCGTCTACGAGCAGTACTTC.

The chain couples TRBV7-9 to TRBJ1-2; tentatively, D is TRBD1 (6 bases). The CDR3 consists of 15 residues. The V gene's germline CDR1 is SEHNR and CDR2 FQNEAQ (reference sequence). Deletions cut 0 bases from V and 4 bases from J, with 12 bases between. The CDR3 region has the DNA TGTGCCAGCAGCTTAGCGTCACAGGGCGGCTATGGCTACACCTTC. Protein product: CASSLASQGGYGYTF.

The CDR3 spells CAWKEGGRRAGTQYF. In DNA form, the CDR3 reads TGTGCCTGGAAAGAGGGGGGGCGGCGGGCTGGTACGCAGTATTTT. The chain uses TRBV30 and TRBJ2-3; maybe TRBD2 (7 bases). CDR1 is GTSNPN, CDR2 SVGIG, per germline (reference sequence). There are 15 residues in the CDR3. Trimming removed 4 bases from V and 8 bases from J, with 22 bases in between.

The gene calls are TRBV11-3 and TRBJ2-7; 7 bases align to TRBD2. CDR3 length: 13 residues. J was trimmed by 2 bases and V by 5 bases; bases with no gene match: 3. From germline, CDR1 is SGHNT and CDR2 YENEEA. The CDR3 sequence: CASSQRGAYEQYF. The DNA for the CDR3 is TGTGCCAGCAGCCAGCGGGGAGCCTACGAGCAGTACTTC.

The chain has TRBV6-1 and TRBJ1-3, with D unclear. The length of the CDR3 is 15 residues. Looked up from germline, CDR1 is MNHNS and CDR2 is SASEGT. The ends were cut back, 1 base at V and 0 bases at J, with 7 bases in the middle. The chain's CDR3 is CASSEGGISGNTIYF. CDR3 nucleotides: TGTGCCAGCAGTGAAGGCGGGATCTCTGGAAACACCATATATTTT.